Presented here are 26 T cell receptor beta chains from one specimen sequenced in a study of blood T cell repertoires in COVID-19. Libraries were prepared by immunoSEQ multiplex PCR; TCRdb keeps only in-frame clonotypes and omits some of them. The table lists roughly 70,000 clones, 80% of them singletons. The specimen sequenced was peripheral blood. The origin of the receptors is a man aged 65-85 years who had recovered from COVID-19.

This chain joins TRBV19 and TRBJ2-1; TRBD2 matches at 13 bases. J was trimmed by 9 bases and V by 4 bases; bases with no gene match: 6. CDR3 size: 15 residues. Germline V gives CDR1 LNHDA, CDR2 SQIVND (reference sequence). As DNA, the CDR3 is TGTGCCAGTAGTACCGGGACTAGCGGGACCGGTGAGCAGTTCTTC. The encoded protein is CASSTGTSGTGEQFF.

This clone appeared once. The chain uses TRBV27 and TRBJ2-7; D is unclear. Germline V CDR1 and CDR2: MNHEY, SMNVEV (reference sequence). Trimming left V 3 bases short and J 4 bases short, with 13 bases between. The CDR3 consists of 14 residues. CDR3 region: CASSFPDTFYEQYF. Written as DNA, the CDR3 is TGTGCCAGCAGTTTCCCCGACACTTTTTACGAGCAGTACTTC.

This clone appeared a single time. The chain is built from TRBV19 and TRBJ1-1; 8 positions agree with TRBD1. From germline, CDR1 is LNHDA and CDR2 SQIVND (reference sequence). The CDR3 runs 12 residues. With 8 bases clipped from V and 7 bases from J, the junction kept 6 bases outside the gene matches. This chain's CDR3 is CASDRGVGEAFF. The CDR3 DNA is TGTGCCAGTGACAGGGGTGTTGGTGAAGCTTTCTTT.

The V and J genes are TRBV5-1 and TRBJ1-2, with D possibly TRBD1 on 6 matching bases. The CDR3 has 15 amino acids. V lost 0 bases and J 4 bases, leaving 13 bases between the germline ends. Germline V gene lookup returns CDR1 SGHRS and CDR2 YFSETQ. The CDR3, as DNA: TGCGCCAGCAGCTTGGGGCCTGACAGGATCTATGGCTACACCTTC. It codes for CASSLGPDRIYGYTF.

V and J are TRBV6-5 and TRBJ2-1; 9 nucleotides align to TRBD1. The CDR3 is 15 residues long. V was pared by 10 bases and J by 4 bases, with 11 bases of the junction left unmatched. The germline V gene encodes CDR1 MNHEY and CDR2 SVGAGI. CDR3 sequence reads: CAIQNTGGAYNEQFF. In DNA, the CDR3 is TGTGCCATCCAAAATACAGGGGGCGCGTACAATGAGCAGTTCTTC.

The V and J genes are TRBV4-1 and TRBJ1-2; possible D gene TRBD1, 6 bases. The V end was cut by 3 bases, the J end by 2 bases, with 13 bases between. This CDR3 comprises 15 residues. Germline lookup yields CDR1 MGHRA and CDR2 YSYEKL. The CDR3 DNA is TGCGCCAGCAGCCATTCGGACAGAGCCAACTATGGCTACACCTTC. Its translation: CASSHSDRANYGYTF.

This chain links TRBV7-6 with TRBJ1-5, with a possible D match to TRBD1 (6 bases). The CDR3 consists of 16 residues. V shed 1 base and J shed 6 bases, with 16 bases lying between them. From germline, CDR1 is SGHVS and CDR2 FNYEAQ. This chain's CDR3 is CASSLEARGGFQPQHF. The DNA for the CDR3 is TGTGCCAGCAGCTTAGAGGCGAGGGGGGGATTTCAGCCCCAGCATTTT.

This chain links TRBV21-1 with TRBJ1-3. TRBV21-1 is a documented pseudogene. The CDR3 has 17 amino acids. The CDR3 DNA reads TGTGCCAGCACCCTAAGGAGAAGACCAAGCTCTGGAAACACCATATATTTT. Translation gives CASTLRRRPSSGNTIYF.

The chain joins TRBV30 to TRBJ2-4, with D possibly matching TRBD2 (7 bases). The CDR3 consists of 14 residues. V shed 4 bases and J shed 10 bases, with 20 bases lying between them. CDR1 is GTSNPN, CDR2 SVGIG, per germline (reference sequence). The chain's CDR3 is CAWNPGHRSGIQYF. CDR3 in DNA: TGTGCCTGGAATCCGGGACACCGTAGCGGGATTCAGTACTTC.

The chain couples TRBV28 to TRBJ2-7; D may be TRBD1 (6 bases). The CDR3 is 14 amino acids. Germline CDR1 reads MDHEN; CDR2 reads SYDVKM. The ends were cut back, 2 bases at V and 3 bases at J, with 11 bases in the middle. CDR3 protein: CASSLPDRRYEQYF. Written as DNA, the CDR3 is TGTGCCAGCAGTTTACCTGACAGGCGCTACGAGCAGTACTTC.

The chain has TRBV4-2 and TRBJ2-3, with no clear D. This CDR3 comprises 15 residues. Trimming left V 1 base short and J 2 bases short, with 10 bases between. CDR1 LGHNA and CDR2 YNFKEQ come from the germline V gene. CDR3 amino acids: CASSQGGRDTDTQYF. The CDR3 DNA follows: TGTGCCAGCAGCCAAGGTGGGCGCGACACAGATACGCAGTATTTT.

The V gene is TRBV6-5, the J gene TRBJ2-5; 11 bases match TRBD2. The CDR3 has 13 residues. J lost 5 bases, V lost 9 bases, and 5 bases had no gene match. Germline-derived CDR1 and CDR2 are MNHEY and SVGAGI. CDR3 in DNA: TGTGCCAGTCTGACTAGCGGGGTTGAGACCCAGTACTTC. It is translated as CASLTSGVETQYF.

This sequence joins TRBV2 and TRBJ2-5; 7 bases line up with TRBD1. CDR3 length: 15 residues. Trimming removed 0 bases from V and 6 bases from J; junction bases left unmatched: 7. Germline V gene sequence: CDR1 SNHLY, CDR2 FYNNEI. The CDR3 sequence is CASSEARDRVQTQYF. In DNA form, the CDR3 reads TGTGCCAGCAGTGAAGCTCGTGACAGGGTTCAGACCCAGTACTTC. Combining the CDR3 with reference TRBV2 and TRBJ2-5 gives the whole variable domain EPEVTQTPSHQVTQMGQEVILRCVPISNHLYFYWYRQILGQKVEFLVSFYNNEISEKSEIFDDQFSVERPDGSNFTLKIRSTKLEDSAMYFCASSEARDRVQTQYFGPGTRLLVL.

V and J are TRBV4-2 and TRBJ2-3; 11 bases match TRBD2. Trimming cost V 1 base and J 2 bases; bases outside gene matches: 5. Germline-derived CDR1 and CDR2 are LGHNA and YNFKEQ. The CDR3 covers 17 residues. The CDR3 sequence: CASSQVVSGGVTDTQYF. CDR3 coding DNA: TGTGCCAGCAGCCAAGTGGTTAGCGGGGGGGTCACAGATACGCAGTATTTT.

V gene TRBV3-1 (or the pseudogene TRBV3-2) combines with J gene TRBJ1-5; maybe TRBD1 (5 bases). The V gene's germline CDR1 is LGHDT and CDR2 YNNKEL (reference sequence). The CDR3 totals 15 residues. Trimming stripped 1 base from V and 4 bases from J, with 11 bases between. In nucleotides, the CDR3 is TGTGCCAGCAGCCAAGGCCGACAGCCTAATCAGCCCCAGCATTTT. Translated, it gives CASSQGRQPNQPQHF.

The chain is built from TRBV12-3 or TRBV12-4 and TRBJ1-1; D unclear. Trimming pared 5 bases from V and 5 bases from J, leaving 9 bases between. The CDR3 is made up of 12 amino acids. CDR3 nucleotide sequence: TGTGCCAGCAGTGTGGGAGGAACTGAAGCTTTCTTT. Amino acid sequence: CASSVGGTEAFF.

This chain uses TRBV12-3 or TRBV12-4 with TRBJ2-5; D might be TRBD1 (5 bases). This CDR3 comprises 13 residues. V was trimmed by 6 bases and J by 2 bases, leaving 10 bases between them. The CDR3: CASSSTGQETQYF. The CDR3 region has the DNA TGTGCCAGCAGCTCCACAGGTCAAGAGACCCAGTACTTC.

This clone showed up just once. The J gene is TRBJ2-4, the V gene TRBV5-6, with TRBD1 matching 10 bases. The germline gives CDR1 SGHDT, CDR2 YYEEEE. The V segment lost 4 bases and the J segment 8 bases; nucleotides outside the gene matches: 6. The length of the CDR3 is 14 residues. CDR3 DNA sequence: TGTGCCAGCAGCCCGACGGGACAGGGGCACATTCAGTACTTC. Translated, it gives CASSPTGQGHIQYF.

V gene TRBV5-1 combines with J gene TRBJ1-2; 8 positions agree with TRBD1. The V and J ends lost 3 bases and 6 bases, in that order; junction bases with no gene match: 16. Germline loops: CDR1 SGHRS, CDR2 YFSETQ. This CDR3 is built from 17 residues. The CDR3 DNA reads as TGCGCCAGCAGCTCGAGAGGACAGGGCGGTGGGACCGATGGCTACACCTTC. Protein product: CASSSRGQGGGTDGYTF. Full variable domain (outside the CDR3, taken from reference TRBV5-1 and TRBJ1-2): KAGVTQTPRYLIKTRGQQVTLSCSPISGHRSVSWYQQTPGQGLQFLFEYFSETQRNKGNFPGRFSGRQFSNSRSEMNVSTLELGDSALYLCASSSRGQGGGTDGYTFGSGTRLTVV.

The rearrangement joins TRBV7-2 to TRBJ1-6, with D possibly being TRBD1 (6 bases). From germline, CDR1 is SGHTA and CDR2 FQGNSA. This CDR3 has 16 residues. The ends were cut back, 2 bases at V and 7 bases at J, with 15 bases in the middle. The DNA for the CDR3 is TGTGCCAGCAGCTTAATGGCAGGGGCACAGAATTCACCCCTCCACTTT. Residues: CASSLMAGAQNSPLHF.

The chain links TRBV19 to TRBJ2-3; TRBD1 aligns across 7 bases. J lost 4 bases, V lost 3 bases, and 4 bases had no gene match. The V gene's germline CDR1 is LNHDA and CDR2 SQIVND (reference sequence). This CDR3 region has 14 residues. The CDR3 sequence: CASSIDQGADTQYF. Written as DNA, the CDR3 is TGTGCCAGTAGTATCGACCAGGGGGCAGATACGCAGTATTTT.

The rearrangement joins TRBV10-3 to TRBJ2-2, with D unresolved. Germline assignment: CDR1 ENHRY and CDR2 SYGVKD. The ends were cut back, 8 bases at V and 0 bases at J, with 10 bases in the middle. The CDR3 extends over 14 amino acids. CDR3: CAISQEPNTGELFF. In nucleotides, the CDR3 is TGTGCCATCTCGCAGGAACCGAACACCGGGGAGCTGTTTTTT.

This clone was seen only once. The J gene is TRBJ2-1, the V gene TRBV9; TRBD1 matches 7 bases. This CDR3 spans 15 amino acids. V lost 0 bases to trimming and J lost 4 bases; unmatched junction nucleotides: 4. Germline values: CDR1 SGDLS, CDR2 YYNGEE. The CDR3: CASSVDQGVYNEQFF. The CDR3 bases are TGTGCCAGCAGCGTAGACCAGGGGGTTTACAATGAGCAGTTCTTC.

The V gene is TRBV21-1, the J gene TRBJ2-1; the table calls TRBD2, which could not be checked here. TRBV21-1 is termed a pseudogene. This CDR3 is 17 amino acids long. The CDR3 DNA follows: TGTGCCAGCAGCAAACTCGCACTAGCGGGAGGGGACAATGAGCAGTTCTTC. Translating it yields CASSKLALAGGDNEQFF.

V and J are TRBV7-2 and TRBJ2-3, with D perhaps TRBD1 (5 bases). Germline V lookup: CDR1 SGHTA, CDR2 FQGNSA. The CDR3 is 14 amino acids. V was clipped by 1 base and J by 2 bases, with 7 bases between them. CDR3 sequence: CASSLETVTDTQYF. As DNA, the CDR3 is TGTGCCAGCAGCTTAGAGACAGTCACAGATACGCAGTATTTT.

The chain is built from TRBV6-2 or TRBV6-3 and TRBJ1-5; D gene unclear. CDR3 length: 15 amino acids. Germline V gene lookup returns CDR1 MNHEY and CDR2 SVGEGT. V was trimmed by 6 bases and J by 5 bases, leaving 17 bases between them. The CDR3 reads CASSLALTNHQPQHF. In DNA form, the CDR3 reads TGTGCCAGCAGCCTGGCCCTTACGAACCATCAGCCCCAGCATTTT.